One TCR beta chain is described in this entry. In this sample, this clonotype turned up a few times. Its antigen specificity is not known. There are no base qualities to consult, and no much larger clone falls within one base. This specimen comes from a study of T-cell memory formation after mild COVID-19 (dated by TCRdb to the early 2020s). As for the study more broadly: TCR sequence clusters from the two donors were found to be largely donor specific. Two young, previously healthy adult volunteers made up the cohort, one male and one female. T-cell clones expanding and contracting after mild COVID-19 in two donors were tracked by longitudinal TCRalpha and TCRbeta repertoire sequencing. Study-level results and caveats: Some responding clones were detected in pre-infection memory, which suggested that pre-existing cross-reactive memory T cells had joined the SARS-CoV-2 response. The second-wave clones that peaked on day 37 were not confirmed to be SARS-CoV-2 specific. Contracting CD4+ clones turned up mainly in the CM and EM memory subsets, whereas EMRA was where CD8+ clones were enriched. Only two mild cases were covered in the study, and larger cohorts including severe cases with pre-infection samples were considered necessary. Balanced CD4/CD8 phenotypes were observed for clones contracting from day 15 to 85, whereas a bias towards CD4+ was observed for a second wave of clones expanding from day 15 to 37.

PBMCs were isolated by Ficoll-Paque density gradient centrifugation. There are 19 amino acids in the CDR3, from cysteine to phenylalanine inclusive. Left in the record is the CDR3 DNA by itself, 57 bases read in frame from the first base. V ends up 4 bases short and J 4 bases short, with an unmatched junction base count of 18. In the germline V gene, CDR1 corresponds to LGHNA and CDR2 to YNFKEQ. Sequenced on an Illumina NovaSeq 6000. cDNA libraries for TCRalpha and TCRbeta were prepared by 5'RACE using constant-segment primers, with sample barcodes and unique molecular identifiers added. Trizol reagent was used to extract RNA from every sample. Amplification of the libraries took two PCR steps, and the second step added a second sample barcode plus Illumina TruSeq adapters. Sequencing of the libraries was done on an Illumina NovaSeq, producing 2 x 150 bp paired-end reads. Per the authors' processing: With migec v1.2.7, reads were demultiplexed and then collapsed into UMI-guided consensus sequences. Using mixcr v2.1.11, the UMI consensuses were aligned to TRA and TRB V and J templates and assembled into clonotypes. Expanded or contracted clonotypes were those called significant by both edgeR and NoisET, with noise models trained on biological replicates. edgeR calls used a false discovery rate-adjusted p below 0.01 and a log2 fold-change threshold of 1. As an exploratory analysis of dynamics, PCA with hierarchical clustering was applied to max-normalized trajectories of the 1000 most abundant clonotypes. The CD4 or CD8 phenotype of responding clones was assigned using the separately sequenced CD4+ and CD8+ repertoires. TCRdb reanalyzed the raw reads on its own, using fastp at Q25 for trimming and MiXCR for clone calling, and kept in-frame beta chains. CDR3 protein sequences are deduplicated, and each keeps its most common genes and DNA. The V and J calls here are based on TCRdb, not the publication. This sample lists approximately 480,000 distinct CDR3 sequences; 15% to 20% were detected once. The leading ten clones occupy around an eighth of the sample.

The chain joins TRBV4-2 to TRBJ2-2; a stretch of 7 junction bases matches TRBD2. Sequencing used PBMCs or a T cell subset sorted from them (not recorded which). The receptor's source is an adult woman who had mild COVID-19 (a few samples of this study predate the infection). The sample titles of this study are shuffled in the database, so cell type and time point are left out; the donor was told from shared clones. The DNA sequence is as follows: TGTGCCAGCAGCCCGAGGGGCAGAGGGGAGCGGGGTAGCACCGGGGAGCTGTTTTTT. This is translated as CASSPRGRGERGSTGELFF.